This T cell receptor beta chain was sequenced in a study of blood T cells in healthy people across ages. Study observations and caveats: Roughly linear age-related decline in beta diversity appeared, significant by age around 36.

Using a J-beta primer mix together with a sample-barcoded 5' primer, a second PCR was run for roughly 7 to 12 cycles. TCRdb reanalysed the 5' RACE reads using MiXCR and keeps one entry per CDR3 protein. This table has about 770,000 distinct CDR3 sequences, around two fifths appearing once. At least 5.5 micrograms of total RNA were extracted per sample. As for this clonotype: Its matching antigen is unknown.

The V segment lost 6 bases and the J segment 0 bases; nucleotides outside the gene matches: 3. Per germline, CDR1 ENHRY and CDR2 SYGVKD. CDR3 length: 14 amino acids. The sample taken for sequencing was blood. V is TRBV10-3 and J is TRBJ2-3; 7 nucleotides match TRBD1. This receptor was taken from a man aged 55-75 years in good health. CDR3 in DNA: TGTGCCATCAGCGGGACAGTGAGCACAGATACGCAGTATTTT. This sequence encodes CAISGTVSTDTQYF.